This T cell receptor beta chain originates from a study of T cell responses to AZD1222 COVID-19 vaccine. This CDR3 is built from 14 residues. Trimming removed 0 bases from V and 9 bases from J, with 9 bases in between. Germline V CDR1 and CDR2: MGHDK, SYGVNS. Details on this clone: The antigen is not known.

Measured with immunoSEQ multiplex PCR; TCRdb has only the in-frame clones, and not every one. This table holds tens of thousands of clones, around 93% found once. Study-wide findings and caveats: Nearly half of unique spike-specific TCRs reportedly avoided B.1.351 and B.1.1.7 mutated regions. The sample set comprised mostly white British donors with more females, and clonal diversity was possibly underestimated. Distributed over spike, vaccine-associated CD4 TCRs predominated at 160-218 and 743-854.

Sequencing was performed on peripheral blood, taken 28 days after the second AZD1222 dose. V gene TRBV25-1 combines with J gene TRBJ1-6; D not certain. The receptor's source is an adult who received the AZD1222 COVID-19 vaccine. The CDR3 coding sequence is TGTGCCAGCAGTGAATATCGTCGAATTTCACCCCTCCACTTT. Its translation is CASSEYRRISPLHF.